A selection of T cell receptor beta chains follows, all from one sample in a study of T-cell memory formation after mild COVID-19. Each CDR3 protein gets one entry after TCRdb re-called the 5' RACE reads with MiXCR. The sample lists about 430,000 distinct CDR3 sequences, roughly 17% seen once, with 20% to 25% in the top ten. Sequencing was performed on PBMCs or a T cell subset sorted from them (not recorded which). The receptor set was obtained from a man between 18 and 35 years old who had mild COVID-19 (a few samples of this study predate the infection). Cell type and time point are not known. Both conserved end residues are part of each CDR3. D genes are given only for firm matches. A row's size may be missing; if present it is once, few, many or a size class.

clone_size j_call v_call d_call cdr3_nt cdr3_aa
few TRBJ2-7 TRBV7-9 TRBD2 TGTGCCAGCAGCTCGGGGACTAGCGGGGCGTTCAGGGACGAGCAGTACTTC CASSSGTSGAFRDEQYF
few TRBJ1-6 TRBV7-3 . TGTGCCAGCAGCTTAATCGCTGGAATTAATTCACCCCTCCACTTT CASSLIAGINSPLHF
few TRBJ1-5 TRBV27 . TGTGCCAGCAGGAAAGCGGGGTATGGGAATCAGCCCCAGCATTTT CASRKAGYGNQPQHF
. TRBJ1-5 TRBV7-2 . TGTGCCAGCAGCTTAGTTTGGGCGGGGAATCAGCCCCAGCATTTT CASSLVWAGNQPQHF
. TRBJ2-1 TRBV4-3 . TGCGCCAGCAGCCAGGGCAGGGTCAATGAGCAGTTCTTC CASSQGRVNEQFF
few TRBJ1-5 TRBV5-6 . TGTGCCAGCAGCTTGGGGCCCGGGAATAACGGTCAGCCCCAGCATTTT CASSLGPGNNGQPQHF
. TRBJ2-6 TRBV9 TRBD1 TGTGCCAGCAGCGGGCGGGACAGGGCTATATCTGGGGCCAACGTCCTGACTTTC CASSGRDRAISGANVLTF
. TRBJ1-5 TRBV10-3 . TGTGCCATCAGTGGTTCGGCCGCTGATCAGCCCCAGCATTTT CAISGSAADQPQHF
few TRBJ1-1 TRBV4-1 . TGCGCCAGCAGCCAAGTAACAGGGCTCTCGGGCACTGAAGCTTTCTTT CASSQVTGLSGTEAFF
many TRBJ2-1 TRBV3-1 . TGTGCCAGCAGCCACACAGGGATAGGCTACAATGAGCAGTTCTTC CASSHTGIGYNEQFF
few TRBJ1-1 TRBV11-3 . TGTGCCAGCACCGACAGGCTAAGAGGGATCCCTGAAGCTTTCTTT CASTDRLRGIPEAFF
. TRBJ1-6 TRBV5-1 TRBD1 TGCGCCAGCAGCTTTGGGGGGACAGATAATTCACCCCTCCACTTT CASSFGGTDNSPLHF
few TRBJ2-2 TRBV12-3/TRBV12-4 . TGTGCCAGCACTCCGGGTCCTGGGGAGCTGTTTTTT CASTPGPGELFF
few TRBJ2-1 TRBV5-1 TRBD2 TGCGCCAGCAGCTTGGTTAGCGGGGGGGCGAATGAGCAGTTCTTC CASSLVSGGANEQFF
. TRBJ1-1 TRBV5-1 . TGCGCCAGCGGAGGGAACACTGAAGCTTTCTTT CASGGNTEAFF
. TRBJ1-5 TRBV5-1 . TGCGCCAGCAGCTCCGGAATGACAGGAGCAAATCAGCCCCAGCATTTT CASSSGMTGANQPQHF
few TRBJ1-6 TRBV4-3 . TGCGCCAGCAGCCAAGAAACGGGAGCGCCCCTCCACTTT CASSQETGAPLHF
once TRBJ1-4 TRBV3-1 . TGTGCCAGCAGCCAGGTGGCCAGGAATGAAAAACTGTTTTTT CASSQVARNEKLFF
. TRBJ1-1 TRBV6-5 . TGTGCCGTCAAGGCGGGTCTGGGCACTGAAGCTTTCTTT CAVKAGLGTEAFF
few TRBJ1-2 TRBV9 . TGTGCCAGCAGCACAGGTGGGGACTATGGCTACACCTTC CASSTGGDYGYTF
. TRBJ1-5 TRBV4-1 . TGCGCCAGCAGCCCTCCTGGGACCCCTCAGCCCCAGCATTTT CASSPPGTPQPQHF
few TRBJ1-2 TRBV7-9 . TGTGCCAGCAGCTTAGTGGGGGGCAAGGCCCGGCCCTATGGCTACACCTTC CASSLVGGKARPYGYTF
many TRBJ2-7 TRBV5-1 TRBD1 TGCGCCAGCAGCTTGCTGCCCGGGACAGACTTGTACGAGCAGTACTTC CASSLLPGTDLYEQYF
. TRBJ1-6 TRBV11-2 . TGTGCCAGCAGCTTTCCCCCAAGGTTGGGGAATTCACCCCTCCACTTT CASSFPPRLGNSPLHF
few TRBJ2-3 TRBV7-2 . TGTGCCAGCAGCTTAGTAGTCTTATCCAGCACAGATACGCAGTATTTT CASSLVVLSSTDTQYF
. TRBJ1-5 TRBV18 TRBD1 TGTGCCAGCTCAGAGGGACAGGGATATAGCAATCAGCCCCAGCATTTT CASSEGQGYSNQPQHF
few TRBJ2-3 TRBV7-9 . TGTGCCAGCAGCTTATCTACCACAGATACGCAGTATTTT CASSLSTTDTQYF
. TRBJ2-7 TRBV5-6 TRBD2 TGTGCCAGCAGTCCAGCGGGGCGGCTCTACGAGCAGTACTTC CASSPAGRLYEQYF
. TRBJ2-3 TRBV7-9 TRBD1 TGTGCCAGCAGTTTGCCTTACCACAGGGGTGCAGATACGCAGTATTTT CASSLPYHRGADTQYF
few TRBJ2-3 TRBV7-2 . TGTGCCAGCAGCCCCACCCCCTCAGATACGCAGTATTTT CASSPTPSDTQYF
. TRBJ2-5 TRBV20-1 . TGCAGTGCTAGAGTCTTCCGGGGACGGGAGACCCAGTACTTC CSARVFRGRETQYF
few TRBJ2-1 TRBV20-1 . TGCAGTGCTAGTTGGAGCTCCTACAATGAGCAGTTCTTC CSASWSSYNEQFF
few TRBJ2-5 TRBV11-2 TRBD2 TGTGCCAGCAGCCATGCTAGCGGGGGGCAAGAGACCCAGTACTTC CASSHASGGQETQYF
few TRBJ2-5 TRBV3-1 . TGTGCCAGCAGCCAAGTAAGGACGACCGCGGTCTTC CASSQVRTTAVF
. TRBJ1-2 TRBV7-2 . TGTGCCAGCAGTACACGCTATGGCTACACCTTC CASSTRYGYTF
few TRBJ2-5 TRBV7-2 . TGTGCCAGCAGCTTAACCCTCGTCGAGACCCAGTACTTC CASSLTLVETQYF
. TRBJ1-1 TRBV7-9 TRBD1 TGTGCCAGCAGTACGGACAGGGGGCGCTTGAACACTGAAGCTTTCTTT CASSTDRGRLNTEAFF
few TRBJ2-1 TRBV14 . TGTGCCAGCAGCCAAGATCCCAGACGCTTAAGCTCCTACAATGAGCAGTTCTTC CASSQDPRRLSSYNEQFF
few TRBJ1-4 TRBV5-1 TRBD1 TGCGCCAGCAGCTATATGGGACAGATTAATGAAAAACTGTTTTTT CASSYMGQINEKLFF
. TRBJ2-7 TRBV29-1 . TGCAGCGCGGACAGCGCCTACGAGCAGTACTTC CSADSAYEQYF
. TRBJ2-2 TRBV6-2/TRBV6-3 TRBD2 TGTGCCAGCAGGGGACTAGCGGGGAGGAGAAGCACCGGGGAGCTGTTTTTT CASRGLAGRRSTGELFF
. TRBJ2-7 TRBV20-1 . TGCAGTGCCCAATCCCGGAACGTCTACGAGCAGTACTTC CSAQSRNVYEQYF
. TRBJ2-1 TRBV5-1 . TGCGCCAGCAGCTTGGCCAAGGAGGGGGATCAGCAGTTCTTC CASSLAKEGDQQFF
. TRBJ2-3 TRBV7-9 . TGTGCCAGCAGCCCCTATTTCGGGGGCACAGATACGCAGTATTTT CASSPYFGGTDTQYF
many TRBJ1-5 TRBV4-1 . TGCGCCAGCAGCCAAGACCACAGCCTCTCTCCCCAGCATTTT CASSQDHSLSPQHF
. TRBJ2-7 TRBV7-8 . TGTGCCAGCAGCCCCCGGGGCCTTTACTACGAGCAGTACTTC CASSPRGLYYEQYF
. TRBJ1-2 TRBV29-1 . TGCAGCGTCGAGGAGTCCGGGACCACCCGGGCCCCGCTCTATGGCTACACCTTC CSVEESGTTRAPLYGYTF
many TRBJ2-3 TRBV30 . TGTGCCTGGAGTGTACGGTCGGCAGATACGCAGTATTTT CAWSVRSADTQYF
. TRBJ2-6 TRBV5-5 . TGTGCCAGCAGCTCCCTAGTGAGGGACACAACTGGGGCCAACGTCCTGACTTTC CASSSLVRDTTGANVLTF
few TRBJ2-1 TRBV2 TRBD2 TGTGCCAGCATCGGGACTAGTCAGGAGGAGCAGTTCTTC CASIGTSQEEQFF
. TRBJ1-1 TRBV29-1 . TGCAGCGTCGATCGGGGAAGGGACGAAGCTTTCTTT CSVDRGRDEAFF
. TRBJ1-1 TRBV6-5 . TGTGCCAGCAGTCACGGGGGGGGTATGAACACTGAAGCTTTCTTT CASSHGGGMNTEAFF
few TRBJ2-2 TRBV7-9 . TGTGCCGGGGCCGTAGCCGGGGAGCTGTTTTTT CAGAVAGELFF
few TRBJ1-2 TRBV7-9 . TGTGCCAGCAGCTTGGCCAGAGGGTTACTCAAGGACACCTTC CASSLARGLLKDTF